This T cell receptor beta chain was captured in a study of CD8 T cells in ankylosing spondylitis. Overall study results and limits: Disease-associated clones were reportedly significantly overrepresented in matched ankylosing spondylitis synovial fluid. A TCR beta motif of fewer than ten highly homologous variants seemed to mark ankylosing spondylitis blood. Peripheral blood held disease-linked clones only at relatively low frequency, and these were CD8+.

The authors made TCR beta libraries by quantitative 5'-RACE with molecular barcodes. MiXCR, run by TCRdb on the 5' RACE reads, gives a single entry per CDR3 protein. This sample has 210,000 or so distinct CDR3 sequences, with roughly 8.2% found just once. This clonotype was detected many times. No antigen is known for it. CDR3 size: 14 residues. V was cut by 4 bases and J by 1 base, with 10 bases left in between. The rearrangement links TRBV12-3 or TRBV12-4 to TRBJ1-2; unclear D gene. This sequence originates from a female donor with ankylosing spondylitis or in good health (not recorded which). Material: blood, either unsorted or a sorted T cell fraction (not recorded which). The CDR3 loop reads CASSWAALNYGYTF. CDR3 nucleotides: TGTGCCAGCAGTTGGGCAGCCCTTAACTATGGCTACACCTTC.